This T cell receptor (beta chain) was documented in a study of technical replicates of blood from a few donors. V was cut by 1 base and J by 1 base, with 11 bases left in between. This CDR3 spans 15 amino acids. Germline V CDR1 and CDR2: SNHLY, FYNNEI. Assay used: immunoSEQ multiplex PCR; TCRdb lists only in-frame clones, some missing. The sample carries under 80,000 clones, roughly 89% recorded once. The chain joins TRBV2 to TRBJ2-7; possibly TRBD1 for D (5 bases). This clonotype originated in a human donor in good health. Some clones in this sample may be carry-over from other donors' samples. Sequencing input: PBMCs. This CDR3 is CASSEGGRNSYEQYF. The DNA of the CDR3 is TGTGCCAGCAGTGAAGGGGGCCGGAATTCCTACGAGCAGTACTTC.